This T cell receptor beta chain was retrieved from a study of cytomegalovirus exposure and HLA in healthy donors. About the study: Some 91 million unique TCRs from HLA-typed donors were held in an early release of data. Study-wide results and caveats: Most TCR sequences were seen very rarely across donors, but some public TCRs occurred in many. Analyses of presence and absence presupposed an approximately uniform sequencing depth across donors.

60 Vbeta and 13 Jbeta primers were used in PCR. Here immunoSEQ multiplex PCR was the method, and the copy in TCRdb shows in-frame clones only, minus some. Of 95,000 to 150,000 clones listed, approximately 80% are singletons. Notes on this clone: Its antigen is not identified.

CDR3 length: 16 residues. V gene TRBV1 combines with J gene TRBJ2-3; the D call of TRBD2 is as the table states it, not checked on the DNA. TRBV1 is a pseudogene segment. The receptor's source is a woman aged 18-29 years in good health and CMV-seronegative. The sequencing sample was made of PBMCs. The CDR3 sequence: CTSSPPLAVRRVPQYF. In nucleotides, the CDR3 is TGCACCAGCAGCCCCCCACTAGCGGTACGGCGGGTCCCGCAGTATTTT.